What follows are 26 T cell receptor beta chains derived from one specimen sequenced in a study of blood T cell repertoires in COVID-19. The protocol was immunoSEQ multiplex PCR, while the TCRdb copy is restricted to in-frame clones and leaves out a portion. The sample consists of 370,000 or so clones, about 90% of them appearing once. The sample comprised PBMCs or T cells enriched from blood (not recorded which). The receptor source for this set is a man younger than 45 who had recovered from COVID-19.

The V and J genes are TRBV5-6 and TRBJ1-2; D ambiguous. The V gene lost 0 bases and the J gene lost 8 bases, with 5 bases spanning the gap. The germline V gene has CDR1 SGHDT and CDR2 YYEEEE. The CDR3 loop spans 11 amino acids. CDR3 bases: TGTGCCAGCAGCTTGGTTCTGGGCTACACCTTC. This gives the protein CASSLVLGYTF.

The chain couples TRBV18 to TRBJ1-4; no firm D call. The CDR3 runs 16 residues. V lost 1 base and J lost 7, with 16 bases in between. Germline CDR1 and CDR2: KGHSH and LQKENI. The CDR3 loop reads CASSPLSPGSGEKLFF. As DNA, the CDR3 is TGTGCCAGCTCACCACTTTCTCCGGGGTCAGGTGAAAAACTGTTTTTT.

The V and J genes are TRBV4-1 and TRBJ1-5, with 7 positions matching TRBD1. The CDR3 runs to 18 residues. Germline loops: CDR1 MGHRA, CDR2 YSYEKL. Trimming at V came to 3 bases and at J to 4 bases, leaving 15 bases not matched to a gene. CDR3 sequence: CASSQERGGNTGNQPQHF. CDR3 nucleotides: TGCGCCAGCAGCCAGGAGAGAGGGGGCAACACTGGAAATCAGCCCCAGCATTTT.

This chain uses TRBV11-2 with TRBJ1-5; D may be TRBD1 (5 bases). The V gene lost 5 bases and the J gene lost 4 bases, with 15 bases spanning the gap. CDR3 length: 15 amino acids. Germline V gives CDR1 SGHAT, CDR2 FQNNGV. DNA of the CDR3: TGTGCCAGCAGCCGCGGGGGGAGTCCGAATCAGCCCCAGCATTTT. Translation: CASSRGGSPNQPQHF.

The CDR3 DNA reads TGTGCCAGCAGTGAAACACCGGGACTAGCCTACAATGAGCAGTTCTTC. Protein: CASSETPGLAYNEQFF. The chain employs TRBV2 and TRBJ2-1; TRBD2 matches 8 bases. From germline, CDR1 is SNHLY and CDR2 FYNNEI. J lost 2 bases, V lost 2 bases, and 5 bases had no gene match. This CDR3 spans 16 amino acids.

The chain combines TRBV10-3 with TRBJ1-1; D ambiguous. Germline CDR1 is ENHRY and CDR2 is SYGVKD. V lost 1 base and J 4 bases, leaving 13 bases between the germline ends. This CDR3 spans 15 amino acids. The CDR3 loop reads CAISELEAGGTEAFF. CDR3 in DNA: TGTGCCATCAGTGAGTTGGAGGCGGGAGGCACTGAAGCTTTCTTT.

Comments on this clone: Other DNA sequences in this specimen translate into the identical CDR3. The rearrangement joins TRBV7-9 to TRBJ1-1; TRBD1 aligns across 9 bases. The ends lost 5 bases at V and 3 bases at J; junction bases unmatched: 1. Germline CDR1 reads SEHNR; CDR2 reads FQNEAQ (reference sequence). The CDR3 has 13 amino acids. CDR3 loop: CASSRDRDTEAFF. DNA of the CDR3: TGTGCCAGCAGCCGGGACAGGGACACTGAAGCTTTCTTT.

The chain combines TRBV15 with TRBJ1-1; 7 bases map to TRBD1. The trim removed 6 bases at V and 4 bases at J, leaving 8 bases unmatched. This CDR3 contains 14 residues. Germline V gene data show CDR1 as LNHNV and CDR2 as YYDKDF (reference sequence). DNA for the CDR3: TGTGCCACCAGAGGGGCCAGGGGGGCCACTGAAGCTTTCTTT. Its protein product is CATRGARGATEAFF.

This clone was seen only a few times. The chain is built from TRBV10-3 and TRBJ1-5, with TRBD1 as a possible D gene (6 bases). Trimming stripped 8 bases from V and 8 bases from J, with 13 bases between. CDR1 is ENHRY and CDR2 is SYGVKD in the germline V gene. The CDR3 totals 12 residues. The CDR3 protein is CAISGGGKPQHF. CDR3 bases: TGTGCCATCTCCGGCGGGGGCAAGCCCCAGCATTTT.

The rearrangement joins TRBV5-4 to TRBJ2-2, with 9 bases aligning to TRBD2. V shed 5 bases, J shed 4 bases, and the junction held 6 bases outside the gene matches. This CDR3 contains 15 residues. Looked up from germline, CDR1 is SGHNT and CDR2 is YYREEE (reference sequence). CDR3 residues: CASRHSGGGTGELFF. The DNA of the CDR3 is TGTGCCAGCAGGCATAGCGGGGGTGGCACCGGGGAGCTGTTTTTT.

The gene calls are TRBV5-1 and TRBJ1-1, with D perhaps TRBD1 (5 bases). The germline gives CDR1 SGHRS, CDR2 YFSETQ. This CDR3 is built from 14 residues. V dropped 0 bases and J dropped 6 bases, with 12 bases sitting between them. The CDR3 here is CASSLAEGRSEAFF. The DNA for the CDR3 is TGCGCCAGCAGCTTGGCCGAGGGGAGGTCTGAAGCTTTCTTT.

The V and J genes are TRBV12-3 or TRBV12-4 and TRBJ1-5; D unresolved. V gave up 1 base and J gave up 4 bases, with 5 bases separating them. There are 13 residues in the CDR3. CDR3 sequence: CASSLGRNQPQHF. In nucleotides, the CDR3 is TGTGCCAGCAGTTTAGGGAGGAATCAGCCCCAGCATTTT.

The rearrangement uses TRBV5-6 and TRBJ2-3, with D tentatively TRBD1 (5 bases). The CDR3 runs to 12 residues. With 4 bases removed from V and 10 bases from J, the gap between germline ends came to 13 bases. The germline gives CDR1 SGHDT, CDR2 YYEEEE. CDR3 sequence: CASSPSGRPQYF. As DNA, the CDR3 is TGTGCCAGCAGCCCTTCAGGGCGTCCGCAGTATTTT.

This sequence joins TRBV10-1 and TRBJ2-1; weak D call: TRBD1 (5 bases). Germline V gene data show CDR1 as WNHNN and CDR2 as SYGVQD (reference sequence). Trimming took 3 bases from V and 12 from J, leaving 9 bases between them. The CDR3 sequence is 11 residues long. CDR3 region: CASSDIQVQFF. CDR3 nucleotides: TGCGCCAGCAGTGATATACAGGTGCAGTTCTTC.

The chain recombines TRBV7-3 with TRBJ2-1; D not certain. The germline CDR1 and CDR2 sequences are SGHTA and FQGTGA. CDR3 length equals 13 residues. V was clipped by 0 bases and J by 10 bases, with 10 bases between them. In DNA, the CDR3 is TGTGCCAGCAGCTTAACGCAGCGTGGGGAGCAGTTCTTC. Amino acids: CASSLTQRGEQFF.

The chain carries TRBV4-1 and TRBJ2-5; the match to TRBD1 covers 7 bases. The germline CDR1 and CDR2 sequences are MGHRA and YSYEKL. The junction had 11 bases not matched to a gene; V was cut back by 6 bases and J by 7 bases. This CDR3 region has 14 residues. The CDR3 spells CASRGDSFVGTQYF. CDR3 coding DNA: TGCGCCAGCAGAGGGGACAGCTTCGTGGGGACCCAGTACTTC.

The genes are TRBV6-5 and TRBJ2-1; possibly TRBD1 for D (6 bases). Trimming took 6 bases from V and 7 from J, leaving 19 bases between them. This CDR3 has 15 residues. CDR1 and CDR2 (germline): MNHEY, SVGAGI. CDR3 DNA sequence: TGTGCCAGCAGGGGCCCAGGGGACGGCTCGAATGAGCAGTTCTTC. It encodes CASRGPGDGSNEQFF.

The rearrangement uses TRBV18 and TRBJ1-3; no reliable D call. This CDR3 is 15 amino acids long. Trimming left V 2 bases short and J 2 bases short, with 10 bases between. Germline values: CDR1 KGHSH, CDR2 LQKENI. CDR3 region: CASSPISGTGNTIYF. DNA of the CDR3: TGTGCCAGCTCACCAATTTCAGGAACTGGAAACACCATATATTTT. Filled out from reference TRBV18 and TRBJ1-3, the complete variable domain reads NAGVMQNPRHLVRRRGQEARLRCSPMKGHSHVYWYRQLPEEGLKFMVYLQKENIIDESGMPKERFSAEFPKEGPSILRIQQVVRGDSAAYFCASSPISGTGNTIYFGEGSWLTVV.

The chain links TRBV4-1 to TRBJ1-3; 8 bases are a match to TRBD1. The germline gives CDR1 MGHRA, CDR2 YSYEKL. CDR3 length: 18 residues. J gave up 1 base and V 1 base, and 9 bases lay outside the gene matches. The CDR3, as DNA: TGCGCCAGCAGCCAAGTTGGAGGGACAGGTGGATCTGGAAACACCATATATTTT. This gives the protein CASSQVGGTGGSGNTIYF.

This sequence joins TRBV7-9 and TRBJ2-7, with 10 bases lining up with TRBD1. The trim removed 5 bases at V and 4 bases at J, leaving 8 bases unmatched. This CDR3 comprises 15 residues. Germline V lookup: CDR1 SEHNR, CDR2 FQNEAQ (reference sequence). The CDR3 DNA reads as TGTGCCAGCAGCCCGCAGACAGGGGGCTGGTACGAGCAGTACTTC. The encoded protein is CASSPQTGGWYEQYF.

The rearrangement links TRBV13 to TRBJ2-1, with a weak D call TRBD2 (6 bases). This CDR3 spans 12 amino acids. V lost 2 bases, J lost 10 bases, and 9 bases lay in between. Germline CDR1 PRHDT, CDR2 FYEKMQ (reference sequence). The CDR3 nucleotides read TGTGCCAGCAGCTTATCCGCGGGGGAGCAGTTCTTC. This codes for CASSLSAGEQFF.

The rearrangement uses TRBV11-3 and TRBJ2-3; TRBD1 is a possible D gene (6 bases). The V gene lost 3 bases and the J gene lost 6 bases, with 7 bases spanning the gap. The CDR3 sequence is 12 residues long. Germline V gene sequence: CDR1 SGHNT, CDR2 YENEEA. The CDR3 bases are TGTGCCAGCAGCTTCCAGGGGGATACGCAGTATTTT. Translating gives CASSFQGDTQYF.

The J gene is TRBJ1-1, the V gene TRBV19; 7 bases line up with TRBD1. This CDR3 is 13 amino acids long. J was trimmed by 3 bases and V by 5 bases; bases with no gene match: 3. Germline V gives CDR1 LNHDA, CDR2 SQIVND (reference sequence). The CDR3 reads CASSEGADTEAFF. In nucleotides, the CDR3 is TGTGCCAGTAGTGAGGGGGCGGACACTGAAGCTTTCTTT.

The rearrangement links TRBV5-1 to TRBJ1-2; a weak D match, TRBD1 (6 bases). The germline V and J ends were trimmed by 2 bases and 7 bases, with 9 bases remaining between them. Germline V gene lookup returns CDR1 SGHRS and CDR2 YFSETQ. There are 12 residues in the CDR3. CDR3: CASSFTGIGYTF. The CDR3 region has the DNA TGCGCCAGCAGCTTTACAGGGATTGGCTACACCTTC. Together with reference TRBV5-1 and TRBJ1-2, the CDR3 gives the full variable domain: KAGVTQTPRYLIKTRGQQVTLSCSPISGHRSVSWYQQTPGQGLQFLFEYFSETQRNKGNFPGRFSGRQFSNSRSEMNVSTLELGDSALYLCASSFTGIGYTFGSGTRLTVV.

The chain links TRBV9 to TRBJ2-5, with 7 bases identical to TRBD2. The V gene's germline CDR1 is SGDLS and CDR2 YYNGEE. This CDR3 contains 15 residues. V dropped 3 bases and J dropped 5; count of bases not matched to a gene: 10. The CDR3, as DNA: TGTGCCAGCAGCGCCCACTCCCGGGACTATGAGACCCAGTACTTC. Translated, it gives CASSAHSRDYETQYF.

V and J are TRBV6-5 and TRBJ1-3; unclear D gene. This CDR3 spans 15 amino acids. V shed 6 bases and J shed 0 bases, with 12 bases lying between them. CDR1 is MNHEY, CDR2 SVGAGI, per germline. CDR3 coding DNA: TGTGCCAGCAGCCGACGGGGTGGCTCTGGAAACACCATATATTTT. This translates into CASSRRGGSGNTIYF.